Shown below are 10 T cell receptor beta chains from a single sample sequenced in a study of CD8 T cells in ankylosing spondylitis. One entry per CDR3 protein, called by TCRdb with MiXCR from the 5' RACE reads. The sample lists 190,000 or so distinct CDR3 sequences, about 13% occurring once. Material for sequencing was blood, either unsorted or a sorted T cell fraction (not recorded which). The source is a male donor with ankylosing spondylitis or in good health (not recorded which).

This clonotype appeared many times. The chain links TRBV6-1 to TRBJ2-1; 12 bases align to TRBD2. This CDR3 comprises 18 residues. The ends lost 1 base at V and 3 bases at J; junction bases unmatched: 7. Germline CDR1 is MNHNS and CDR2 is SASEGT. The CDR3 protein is CASSEGGTSGLYYNEQFF. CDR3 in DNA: TGTGCCAGCAGTGAAGGAGGGACTAGCGGGCTCTACTACAATGAGCAGTTCTTC.

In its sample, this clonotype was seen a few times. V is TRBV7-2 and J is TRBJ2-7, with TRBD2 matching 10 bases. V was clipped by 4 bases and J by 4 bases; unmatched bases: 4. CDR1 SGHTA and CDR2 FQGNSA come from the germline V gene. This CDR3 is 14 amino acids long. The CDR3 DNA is TGTGCCAGCAGCTCAGCGGGAGGGCCTTACGAGCAGTACTTC. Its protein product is CASSSAGGPYEQYF.

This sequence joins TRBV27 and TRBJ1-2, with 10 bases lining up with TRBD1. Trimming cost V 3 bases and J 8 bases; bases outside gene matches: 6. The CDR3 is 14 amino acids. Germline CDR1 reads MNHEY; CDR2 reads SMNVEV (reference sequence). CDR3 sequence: CASSFGQGVRGYTF. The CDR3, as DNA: TGTGCCAGCAGTTTTGGACAGGGGGTTAGAGGCTACACCTTC.

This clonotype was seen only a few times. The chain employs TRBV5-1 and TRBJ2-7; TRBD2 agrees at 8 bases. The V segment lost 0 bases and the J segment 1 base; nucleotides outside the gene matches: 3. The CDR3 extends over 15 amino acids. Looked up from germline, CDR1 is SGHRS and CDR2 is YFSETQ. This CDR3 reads CASSLGASGSYEQYF. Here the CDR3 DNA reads TGCGCCAGCAGCTTGGGGGCTAGCGGGTCCTACGAGCAGTACTTC.

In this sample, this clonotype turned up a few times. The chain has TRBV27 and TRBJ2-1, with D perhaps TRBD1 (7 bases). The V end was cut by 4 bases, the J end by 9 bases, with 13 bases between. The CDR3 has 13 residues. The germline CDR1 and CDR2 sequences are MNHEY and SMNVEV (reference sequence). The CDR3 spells CASSSVQGGEQFF. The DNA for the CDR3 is TGTGCCAGCAGTTCAGTCCAGGGGGGTGAGCAGTTCTTC.

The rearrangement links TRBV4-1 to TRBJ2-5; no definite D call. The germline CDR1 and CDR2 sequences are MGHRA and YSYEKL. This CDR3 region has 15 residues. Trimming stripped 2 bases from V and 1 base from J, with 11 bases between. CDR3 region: CASSQTRRAQETQYF. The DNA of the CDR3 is TGCGCCAGCAGCCAAACGAGAAGGGCCCAAGAGACCCAGTACTTC.

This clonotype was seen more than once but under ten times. CDR3 sequence: CASSRQGRRDEQFF. For the CDR3, the DNA is TGTGCCAGCAGTCGACAGGGGCGGAGGGATGAGCAGTTCTTC. This rearrangement joins TRBV2 to TRBJ2-1, with TRBD1 matching 8 bases. The CDR3 extends over 14 amino acids. From germline, CDR1 is SNHLY and CDR2 FYNNEI. Trimming at V came to 5 bases and at J to 8 bases, leaving 8 bases not matched to a gene.

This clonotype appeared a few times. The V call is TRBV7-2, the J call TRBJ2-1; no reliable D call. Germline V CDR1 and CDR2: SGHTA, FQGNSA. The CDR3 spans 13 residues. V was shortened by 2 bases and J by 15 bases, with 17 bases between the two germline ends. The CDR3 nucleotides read TGTGCCAGCAGCTTAACATCTTCGGCCCGGCGGTTCTTC. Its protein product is CASSLTSSARRFF.

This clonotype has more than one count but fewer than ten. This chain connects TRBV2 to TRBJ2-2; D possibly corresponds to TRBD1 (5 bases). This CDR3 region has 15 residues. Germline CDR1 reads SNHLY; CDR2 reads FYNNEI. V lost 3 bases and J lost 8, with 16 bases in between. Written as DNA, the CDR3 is TGTGCCAGCAGTGATTGGACAAGATGGGCGGGGGAGCTGTTTTTT. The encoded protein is CASSDWTRWAGELFF.

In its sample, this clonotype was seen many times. The CDR3 DNA follows: TGCGCCAGCAGCCAAGAAACGGGTGAGGACTATGGCTACACCTTC. Translated: CASSQETGEDYGYTF. V usage is TRBV4-1 and J usage is TRBJ1-2; D gene ambiguous. The ends were cut back, 0 bases at V and 3 bases at J, with 11 bases in the middle. CDR1 and CDR2 from the germline V gene are MGHRA and YSYEKL. This CDR3 is built from 15 residues.